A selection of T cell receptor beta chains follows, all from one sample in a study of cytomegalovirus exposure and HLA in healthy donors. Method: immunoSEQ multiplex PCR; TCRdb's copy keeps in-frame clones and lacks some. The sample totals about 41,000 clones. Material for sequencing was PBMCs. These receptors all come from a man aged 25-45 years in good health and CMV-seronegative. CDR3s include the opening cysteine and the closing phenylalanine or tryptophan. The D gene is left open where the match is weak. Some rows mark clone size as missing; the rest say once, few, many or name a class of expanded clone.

cdr3_nt: TGTGCCAGCAGCCGGGGGGGACAGGGTGCAGATAAGCAGTATTTT
cdr3_aa: CASSRGGQGADKQYF
v_call: TRBV5-4
clone_size: .
d_call: .
j_call: TRBJ2-3

cdr3_nt: TGTGCCAGCAGTGATAGCGGGGGGGCAGATACGCAGTATTTT
cdr3_aa: CASSDSGGADTQYF
v_call: TRBV6-4
clone_size: .
d_call: TRBD2
j_call: TRBJ2-3

cdr3_nt: TGTGCCAGCTCACCACCGACGGACACCTACGAGCAGTACTTC
cdr3_aa: CASSPPTDTYEQYF
v_call: TRBV18
clone_size: .
d_call: .
j_call: TRBJ2-7

cdr3_nt: TGTGCCAGCTCACTGGACAGGTCTTCTAGTTCACCCCTCCACTTT
cdr3_aa: CASSLDRSSSSPLHF
v_call: TRBV18
clone_size: .
d_call: TRBD1
j_call: TRBJ1-6

cdr3_nt: TGTGCCAGCAGGAGGGGGACAGGTCAAGCCTACGAGCAGTACTTC
cdr3_aa: CASRRGTGQAYEQYF
v_call: TRBV6-1
clone_size: .
d_call: TRBD1
j_call: TRBJ2-7

cdr3_nt: TGTGCCAGCAGCAGTGACAGGGTTAATTTGGTCACTGAAGCTTTCTTT
cdr3_aa: CASSSDRVNLVTEAFF
v_call: TRBV7-9
clone_size: .
d_call: TRBD1
j_call: TRBJ1-1

cdr3_nt: TGTGCCAGCAGCCCCGACAGTACCTACGAGCAGTACTTC
cdr3_aa: CASSPDSTYEQYF
v_call: TRBV7-8
clone_size: .
d_call: .
j_call: TRBJ2-7

cdr3_nt: TGTGCCAGCAGCTTAGGACTTCCGTTTTATAGCAATCAGCCCCAGCATTTT
cdr3_aa: CASSLGLPFYSNQPQHF
v_call: TRBV7-8
clone_size: .
d_call: .
j_call: TRBJ1-5

cdr3_nt: TGTGCCAGCAGCTCAGGGGACAGGGAGGTGCGGGAGCAGTACTTC
cdr3_aa: CASSSGDREVREQYF
v_call: TRBV13
clone_size: .
d_call: TRBD1
j_call: TRBJ2-7

cdr3_nt: TGTGCCAGCAGCCCTGGTAGTAGCGAGCAGTACTTC
cdr3_aa: CASSPGSSEQYF
v_call: TRBV6-6
clone_size: .
d_call: .
j_call: TRBJ2-7

cdr3_nt: TGTGCCAGCAGTGATGGGTATAAAGGGACAGTTTTCCCCTACGAGCAGTACTTC
cdr3_aa: CASSDGYKGTVFPYEQYF
v_call: TRBV6-1
clone_size: .
d_call: TRBD1
j_call: TRBJ2-7

cdr3_nt: TGTGCCAGCACCGTAGGGACTAGCTCCGTCACCGGGGAGCTGTTTTTT
cdr3_aa: CASTVGTSSVTGELFF
v_call: TRBV11-2
clone_size: .
d_call: TRBD2
j_call: TRBJ2-2

cdr3_nt: TGCGCCAGCAGCGTCGGGTACAATGAGCAGTTCTTC
cdr3_aa: CASSVGYNEQFF
v_call: TRBV5-1
clone_size: .
d_call: .
j_call: TRBJ2-1

cdr3_nt: TGTGCCAGCAGCCCAGGGGACACTGAAGCTTTCTTT
cdr3_aa: CASSPGDTEAFF
v_call: TRBV7-2
clone_size: .
d_call: .
j_call: TRBJ1-1

cdr3_nt: TGTGCCAGCAGCTCTCCCCAGGCCATGAACACTGAAGCTTTCTTT
cdr3_aa: CASSSPQAMNTEAFF
v_call: TRBV5-6
clone_size: .
d_call: .
j_call: TRBJ1-1

cdr3_nt: TGTGCCAGCAGTCACAGGGATAGCAATCAGCCCCAGCATTTT
cdr3_aa: CASSHRDSNQPQHF
v_call: TRBV27
clone_size: .
d_call: .
j_call: TRBJ1-5

cdr3_nt: TGTGCCAGCAGCTTATCTGGAGGGAGAAGCCACTTT
cdr3_aa: CASSLSGGRSHF
v_call: TRBV7-9
clone_size: .
d_call: .
j_call: TRBJ1-6

cdr3_nt: TGTGCCAGCAGCTTAGTAGACTACAATGAGCAGTTCTTC
cdr3_aa: CASSLVDYNEQFF
v_call: TRBV7-9
clone_size: .
d_call: .
j_call: TRBJ2-1

cdr3_nt: TGTGCCAGCAGTTTAGGGCGGACAGGGGTGCATGAGCAGTTCTTC
cdr3_aa: CASSLGRTGVHEQFF
v_call: TRBV27
clone_size: .
d_call: TRBD1
j_call: TRBJ2-1

cdr3_nt: TGTGCCAGCAGCTTGGGTGGCGGAACCTACGAGCAGTACTTC
cdr3_aa: CASSLGGGTYEQYF
v_call: TRBV5-6
clone_size: .
d_call: .
j_call: TRBJ2-7

cdr3_nt: TGCGCCAGCAGCCAAGAAGCCTTTCAGCCCCAGCATTTT
cdr3_aa: CASSQEAFQPQHF
v_call: TRBV4-1
clone_size: .
d_call: .
j_call: TRBJ1-5

cdr3_nt: TGCGCCAGCAGCGGGGGCCCGGGCAGGTTCGTTGAAAAACTGTTTTTT
cdr3_aa: CASSGGPGRFVEKLFF
v_call: TRBV5-1
clone_size: medium-sized
d_call: .
j_call: TRBJ1-4

cdr3_nt: TGTGCCAGCAGCTTAGGGGACAGGGCGAATCAGCCCCAGCATTTT
cdr3_aa: CASSLGDRANQPQHF
v_call: TRBV7-2
clone_size: .
d_call: TRBD1
j_call: TRBJ1-5

cdr3_nt: TGTGCCAGCAGTGAAGGTGGGCGCAATCAGCCCCAGCATTTT
cdr3_aa: CASSEGGRNQPQHF
v_call: TRBV6-1
clone_size: .
d_call: .
j_call: TRBJ1-5

cdr3_nt: TGTGCCAGCAGCCTGAGGCCGCTGAACAATGAGCAGTTCTTC
cdr3_aa: CASSLRPLNNEQFF
v_call: TRBV5-6
clone_size: .
d_call: .
j_call: TRBJ2-1

cdr3_nt: TGTGCCAGCAGCCCCGGACAGGGACACTATGGCTACACCTTC
cdr3_aa: CASSPGQGHYGYTF
v_call: TRBV4-2
clone_size: .
d_call: TRBD1
j_call: TRBJ1-2

cdr3_nt: TGTGCCTGGCGGGCGGACAGCAACACTGAAGCTTTCTTT
cdr3_aa: CAWRADSNTEAFF
v_call: TRBV30
clone_size: .
d_call: .
j_call: TRBJ1-1

cdr3_nt: TGTGCCAGCAGCGCCTCCGGGGGCTCCTACAATGAGCAGTTCTTC
cdr3_aa: CASSASGGSYNEQFF
v_call: TRBV7-9
clone_size: .
d_call: .
j_call: TRBJ2-1

cdr3_nt: TGCGCCAGCAGCCTTAACCAAGGAGCGGGAAACACCATATATTTT
cdr3_aa: CASSLNQGAGNTIYF
v_call: TRBV5-1
clone_size: .
d_call: .
j_call: TRBJ1-3

cdr3_nt: TGTGCCAGCAGCGTAGGACCCGGGACAGGGGGAAGAGCTAACTATGGCTACACCTTC
cdr3_aa: CASSVGPGTGGRANYGYTF
v_call: TRBV7-2
clone_size: .
d_call: TRBD1
j_call: TRBJ1-2

cdr3_nt: TGTGCCAGCAGCTCCGCGGGTGGAACTGTTTCTTTC
cdr3_aa: CASSSAGGTVSF
v_call: TRBV6-5
clone_size: .
d_call: .
j_call: TRBJ2-7

cdr3_nt: TGTGCCAGCAATCGAGGTCCCTCCTACGAGCAGTACTTC
cdr3_aa: CASNRGPSYEQYF
v_call: TRBV5-5
clone_size: .
d_call: .
j_call: TRBJ2-7

cdr3_nt: TGTGCCAGCAGCTTAGGTTTCGAGTCCGAGCAGTACTTC
cdr3_aa: CASSLGFESEQYF
v_call: TRBV7-9
clone_size: .
d_call: .
j_call: TRBJ2-7

cdr3_nt: TGTGCCAGCAGTTACGGGCCTCGCGAGCAGTACTTC
cdr3_aa: CASSYGPREQYF
v_call: TRBV6-6
clone_size: .
d_call: .
j_call: TRBJ2-7